This entry lists 21 T cell receptor beta chains sequenced from one sample in a study of cytomegalovirus exposure and HLA in healthy donors. The study ran its PCR with 60 Vbeta and 13 Jbeta primers. This table comes from immunoSEQ multiplex PCR, and its TCRdb copy is limited to in-frame clones, with some not included. In the table there are 100,000 to 150,000 clones, 15% of which are singletons. Material: PBMCs. The receptors come from a woman under 30 in good health and CMV-seronegative.

This chain connects TRBV2 to TRBJ2-3, with 7 bases lining up with TRBD1. The CDR3 consists of 16 residues. Germline CDR1 is SNHLY and CDR2 is FYNNEI. With V trimmed by 6 bases and J by 1 base, 10 bases remained unmatched. Here the CDR3 DNA reads TGTGCCAGCAGAGCCTCAGGGGGTTTGGGCACAGATACGCAGTATTTT. Protein sequence: CASRASGGLGTDTQYF.

The chain is built from TRBV5-1 and TRBJ2-7; D is perhaps TRBD2 (6 bases). The CDR3 spans 15 residues. V shed 3 bases and J shed 5 bases, with 18 bases lying between them. CDR1 SGHRS and CDR2 YFSETQ come from the germline V gene. The CDR3 sequence: CASSSVVGSFDEQYF. CDR3 coding DNA: TGCGCCAGCAGCTCTGTAGTCGGGAGTTTCGACGAGCAGTACTTC.

This chain joins TRBV5-6 and TRBJ2-7, with 12 nucleotides matching TRBD1. CDR3 length equals 17 residues. The germline V gene encodes CDR1 SGHDT and CDR2 YYEEEE. The junction had 10 bases not matched to a gene; V was cut back by 4 bases and J by 2 bases. CDR3 in DNA: TGTGCCAGCAGCCTCGGGACAGGGGGCATCAGTACCTACGAGCAGTACTTC. The encoded protein is CASSLGTGGISTYEQYF.

This clone was detected a few times. The rearrangement joins TRBV30 to TRBJ1-1; D unresolved. This CDR3 region has 10 residues. V lost 3 bases and J 5 bases, leaving 4 bases between the germline ends. Per germline, CDR1 GTSNPN and CDR2 SVGIG (reference sequence). As DNA, the CDR3 is TGTGCCTGGAGGAGTACTGAAGCTTTCTTT. This gives the protein CAWRSTEAFF.

The V call is TRBV7-6, the J call TRBJ1-1; perhaps TRBD1 as D (5 bases). Germline assignment: CDR1 SGHVS and CDR2 FNYEAQ. The CDR3 has 13 residues. Between the trimmed V and J ends, which lost 5 bases and 2 bases, there was a span of 9 bases. CDR3 nucleotide sequence: TGTGCCAGCAGCCCCCGGACAAACACTGAAGCTTTCTTT. The encoded protein is CASSPRTNTEAFF.

At least ten counts were recorded for this clone. The chain links TRBV6-1 to TRBJ1-5, with 11 bases fitting TRBD1. From germline, CDR1 is MNHNS and CDR2 SASEGT. The CDR3 has 14 residues. V shed 4 bases, J shed 7 bases, and the junction held 3 bases outside the gene matches. CDR3 residues: CASSGGQGAQPQHF. CDR3 bases: TGTGCCAGCAGTGGAGGACAGGGGGCGCAGCCCCAGCATTTT.

In this sample, this clone turned up a few times. The CDR3: CASSLARQGLNNNEQFF. CDR3 coding DNA: TGCGCCAGCAGCTTGGCCCGACAGGGCCTTAACAACAATGAGCAGTTCTTC. V and J are TRBV5-1 and TRBJ2-1, with 7 bases that match TRBD1. The J segment lost 5 bases and the V segment lost 0 bases, leaving 11 bases of the junction unmatched. CDR1 is SGHRS, CDR2 YFSETQ, per germline. The CDR3 covers 17 residues.

This sequence joins TRBV4-1 and TRBJ2-3; D perhaps matches TRBD1 (5 bases). This CDR3 is built from 16 residues. Germline assignment: CDR1 MGHRA and CDR2 YSYEKL. Trimming stripped 1 base from V and 0 bases from J, with 11 bases between. For the CDR3, the DNA is TGCGCCAGCAGCCAAGTGGCAGGGCTAAGCACAGATACGCAGTATTTT. Protein: CASSQVAGLSTDTQYF.

This clone has just a few counts. V usage is TRBV7-8 and J usage is TRBJ1-2; 8 bases are shared with TRBD1. The CDR3 loop spans 15 amino acids. In germline, CDR1 is SGHVS, CDR2 FQNEAQ. With V trimmed by 3 bases and J by 4 bases, 7 bases remained unmatched. CDR3 coding DNA: TGTGCCAGCAGCTTCTCGACAGGGGCCGGCTATGGCTACACCTTC. This encodes CASSFSTGAGYGYTF.

This clone was counted between two and nine times. The rearrangement joins TRBV14 to TRBJ2-7, with TRBD1 matching 8 bases. Unmatched junction bases numbered 6, after V lost 0 bases and J lost 5 bases. The CDR3 totals 15 residues. Germline CDR1 SGHDN, CDR2 FVKESK. This chain's CDR3 is CASSQEGQGAHEQYF. CDR3 nucleotide sequence: TGTGCCAGCAGCCAAGAAGGGCAGGGGGCCCACGAGCAGTACTTC.

V and J are TRBV5-1 and TRBJ2-2; weak D call: TRBD2 (7 bases). The CDR3 length is 17 residues. Germline V CDR1 and CDR2: SGHRS, YFSETQ. The V gene lost 0 bases and the J gene lost 2 bases, with 14 bases spanning the gap. DNA of the CDR3: TGCGCCAGCAGCTTGGGCGGGGGCGCCTCTAACACCGGGGAGCTGTTTTTT. Translated: CASSLGGGASNTGELFF.

This chain connects TRBV5-8 to TRBJ1-5; 7 bases fit TRBD1. Per germline, CDR1 SGHTS and CDR2 YDEGEE. The CDR3 loop spans 14 amino acids. Trimming at V came to 4 bases and at J to 3 bases, leaving 4 bases not matched to a gene. The CDR3 loop reads CASSPTGANQPQHF. In DNA, the CDR3 is TGTGCCAGCAGCCCTACAGGGGCCAATCAGCCCCAGCATTTT.

The chain is built from TRBV10-1 and TRBJ2-7; 10 bases match TRBD1. Germline V gives CDR1 WNHNN, CDR2 SYGVQD (reference sequence). V dropped 2 bases and J dropped 7; count of bases not matched to a gene: 5. This CDR3 spans 14 amino acids. CDR3: CASSEAGTGEEQYF. The CDR3 DNA follows: TGCGCCAGCAGTGAGGCCGGGACAGGGGAGGAGCAGTACTTC.

The genes are TRBV7-2 and TRBJ1-6; maybe TRBD1 (5 bases). Germline-derived CDR1 and CDR2 are SGHTA and FQGNSA. V lost 1 base to trimming and J lost 6 bases, with 10 bases between them. This CDR3 comprises 15 residues. The CDR3 here is CASSLDGRANSPLHF. The CDR3 nucleotides read TGTGCCAGCAGCTTAGATGGCAGGGCTAATTCACCCCTCCACTTT. Together with reference TRBV7-2 and TRBJ1-6, the CDR3 gives the full variable domain: GAGVSQSPSNKVTEKGKDVELRCDPISGHTALYWYRQSLGQGLEFLIYFQGNSAPDKSGLPSDRFSAERTGGSVSTLTIQRTQQEDSAVYLCASSLDGRANSPLHFGNGTRLTVT.

This clone was seen a handful of times. CDR3 sequence reads: CASIKSQTGELFF. The CDR3 DNA follows: TGTGCCAGCATTAAAAGTCAGACCGGGGAGCTGTTTTTT. V and J are TRBV6-5 and TRBJ2-2, with D uncertain. This CDR3 has 13 residues. V lost 7 bases, J lost 5 bases, and 11 bases lay in between. The V gene's germline CDR1 is MNHEY and CDR2 SVGAGI.

This rearrangement joins TRBV7-9 to TRBJ2-2, with D maybe TRBD2 (6 bases). Germline V gene data show CDR1 as SEHNR and CDR2 as FQNEAQ (reference sequence). The CDR3 runs to 16 residues. Trimming removed 5 bases at V and 0 bases at J, with 13 bases between. The DNA for the CDR3 is TGTGCCAGCAGCCGACCGGGGGACGCGAACACCGGGGAGCTGTTTTTT. The encoded protein is CASSRPGDANTGELFF.

Only a few counts were recorded for this clone. The chain couples TRBV28 to TRBJ2-3; D unclear. CDR1 and CDR2 (germline): MDHEN, SYDVKM. The CDR3 covers 12 residues. The V end was cut by 6 bases, the J end by 7 bases, with 11 bases between. The CDR3 is CASSDSRNTQYF. Here the CDR3 DNA reads TGTGCCAGCAGCGACTCTCGGAATACGCAGTATTTT. The full variable domain, its missing parts supplied by reference TRBV28 and TRBJ2-3, is DVKVTQSSRYLVKRTGEKVFLECVQDMDHENMFWYRQDPGLGLRLIYFSYDVKMKEKGDIPEGYSVSREKKERFSLILESASTNQTSMYLCASSDSRNTQYFGPGTRLTVL.

V is TRBV7-3 and J is TRBJ2-3; D might be TRBD1 (7 bases). The germline V gene has CDR1 SGHTA and CDR2 FQGTGA. Trimming cost V 4 bases and J 0 bases, with 11 bases left between them. This CDR3 is built from 15 residues. The CDR3 DNA sequence: TGTGCCAGCAGCTCCCAGGGGGGCAGCACAGATACGCAGTATTTT. Its translation: CASSSQGGSTDTQYF. The full variable domain, its missing parts supplied by reference TRBV7-3 and TRBJ2-3, is GAGVSQTPSNKVTEKGKYVELRCDPISGHTALYWYRQSLGQGPEFLIYFQGTGAADDSGLPNDRFFAVRPEGSVSTLKIQRTERGDSAVYLCASSSQGGSTDTQYFGPGTRLTVL.

In its sample, this clone was seen a few times. The CDR3 region is CASSLTAHPSYSNQPQHF. CDR3 sequence (DNA): TGTGCCAGCAGCTTAACAGCACACCCAAGCTATAGCAATCAGCCCCAGCATTTT. The chain combines TRBV28 with TRBJ1-5; D ambiguous. The V end lost 6 bases, the J end lost 0 bases, and 21 bases lay between the germline ends. CDR3 length: 18 amino acids. Germline values: CDR1 MDHEN, CDR2 SYDVKM.

CDR3: CASSKGTSGSSYNEQFF. In nucleotides, the CDR3 is TGCGCCAGCAGCAAGGGGACTAGCGGGTCCTCCTACAATGAGCAGTTCTTC. This chain uses TRBV5-1 with TRBJ2-1; 12 bases are shared with TRBD2. The germline gives CDR1 SGHRS, CDR2 YFSETQ. The CDR3 spans 17 residues. With V trimmed by 4 bases and J by 0 bases, 5 bases remained unmatched.

This clone was observed a few times. V and J are TRBV19 and TRBJ1-2, with a possible D match to TRBD1 (5 bases). V lost 5 bases and J 8 bases, leaving 15 bases between the germline ends. The CDR3 runs 13 residues. CDR1 is LNHDA, CDR2 SQIVND, per germline (reference sequence). The CDR3 DNA reads as TGTGCCAGTAGTGAATCGGGGGATTGGGGCTACACCTTC. It translates to CASSESGDWGYTF.